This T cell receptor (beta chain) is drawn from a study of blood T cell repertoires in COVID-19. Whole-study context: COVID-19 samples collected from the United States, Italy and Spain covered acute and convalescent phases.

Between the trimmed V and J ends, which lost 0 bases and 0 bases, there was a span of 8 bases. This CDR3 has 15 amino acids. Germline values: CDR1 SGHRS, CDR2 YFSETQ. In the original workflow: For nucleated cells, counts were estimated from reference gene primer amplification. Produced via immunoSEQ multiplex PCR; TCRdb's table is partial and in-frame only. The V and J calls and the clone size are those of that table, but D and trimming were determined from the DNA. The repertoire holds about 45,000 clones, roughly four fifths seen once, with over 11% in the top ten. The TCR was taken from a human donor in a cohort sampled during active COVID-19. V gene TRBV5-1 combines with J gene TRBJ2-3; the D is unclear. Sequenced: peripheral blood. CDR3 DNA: TGCGCCAGCAGCTTGGATGCGGCTAGCACAGATACGCAGTATTTT. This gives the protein CASSLDAASTDTQYF.